The 14 T cell receptor gamma chains below come from one sample, sequenced in a study of intestinal T cells in coeliac disease. TRG repertoires were amplified with LymphoTrack primers from 150 to 250 ng of biopsy DNA. TCRdb used CATT to re-call clones from the multiplex PCR reads. This sample has some 400 gamma-chain clones, with around 49% found just once. Genomic DNA came from ten approximately 5.2-µm formalin-fixed paraffin-embedded scrolls per case. What was sequenced was a duodenal biopsy. Every receptor here comes from a human donor who served as a control with a normal duodenal biopsy, not a healthy volunteer.

The chain couples TRGV2 to TRGJP2. The length of the CDR3 is 13 residues. Losses at the gene ends were 12 bases for V and 7 bases for J; bases not matched to a gene: 14. Germline loops: CDR1 EGSNGY, CDR2 YDSYNSKV. CDR3 loop: CADLGRHDWIKTF. Here the CDR3 DNA reads TGTGCCGACCTGGGACGGCATGATTGGATCAAGACGTTT.

This clone was observed a few times. The rearrangement links TRGV3 to TRGJP1. This CDR3 spans 13 amino acids. Looked up from germline, CDR1 is VTNTFY and CDR2 is YDVSTARD (reference sequence). CDR3 in DNA: TGTGCACCTGGGAATATCTCTGGTTGGTTCAAGATATTT. It specifies CAPGNISGWFKIF.

This clone has only a few counts. The CDR3 bases are TGTGCCACCTGGGGACAGGCGGGGTATTATAAGAAACTCTTT. Amino acid sequence: CATWGQAGYYKKLF. The chain couples TRGV3 to TRGJ1 or TRGJ2. Germline values: CDR1 VTNTFY, CDR2 YDVSTARD (reference sequence). J was trimmed by 4 bases and V by 5 bases; bases with no gene match: 11. The CDR3 is 14 residues long.

This clone was seen only a few times. A read error likely explains why the TCRdb protein, taken from a much larger clone, differs from this DNA's translation at residue 4; the protein shown is translated from the DNA. The chain couples TRGV2 to TRGJP2. Germline loops: CDR1 EGSNGY, CDR2 YDSYNSKV. This CDR3 contains 15 residues. CDR3 DNA: TGTGCCACCCGGGACGGGCCGGGTAGTGATTGGATCAAGACGTTT. It specifies CATRDGPGSDWIKTF.

This sequence joins TRGV2 and TRGJP2. V lost 1 base and J lost 7; bases outside the gene matches: 3. CDR1 and CDR2 from the germline V gene are EGSNGY and YDSYNSKV. The CDR3 loop spans 13 amino acids. CDR3 in amino acids: CATWDGHDWIKTF. The CDR3 bases are TGTGCCACCTGGGACGGCCATGATTGGATCAAGACGTTT.

This clone is hyperexpanded in the sample. The chain uses TRGV10 and TRGJ1 or TRGJ2. TRGV10 is treated as an ORF (open reading frame) with a function not yet certain. The length of the CDR3 is 12 residues. The V and J ends lost 8 bases and 4 bases, in that order; junction bases with no gene match: 6. CDR3 sequence (DNA): TGTGCTGCGTGGGATAACTATTATAAGAAACTCTTT. Translating it yields CAAWDNYYKKLF.

The chain couples TRGV5 to TRGJ1 or TRGJ2. The V gene's germline CDR1 is VINAFY and CDR2 YDVSNSKD. The CDR3 runs to 10 residues. The CDR3 sequence: CALGRGEKLF. In nucleotides, the CDR3 is TGTGCACTGGGACGGGGGGAGAAACTCTTT.

This clone occurred a few times. Being one base from a much bigger clone, this may be a read error. Other DNA sequences in this specimen translate into the identical CDR3. This chain connects TRGV3 to TRGJ1 or TRGJ2. Germline CDR1 and CDR2: VTNTFY and YDVSTARD (reference sequence). The CDR3 length is 13 residues. The CDR3 DNA is TGCGCCACCTGGGACAGGAGCGTACGGGAGAAACTCTTT. Translating gives CATWDRSVREKLF.

Concerning this clone itself: Possible read error: a much larger clone is one base away. The gene calls are TRGV8 and TRGJ1 or TRGJ2. The CDR3 contains 14 residues. The V and J ends lost 0 bases and 4 bases, in that order; junction bases with no gene match: 6. From germline, CDR1 is VENAVY and CDR2 YDSYNSRV. The CDR3 DNA reads TGTGCCACCTGGGATAGGCGGGGGTATTATAAGAAACTCTTT. Its protein product is CATWDRRGYYKKLF.

Only one count was recorded for this clone. The CDR3 DNA sequence: TGTGCCACCTGGGACAGGCCGGATTGGTTTTATTATAAGAAACTCTTT. Its translation: CATWDRPDWFYYKKLF. This sequence joins TRGV3 and TRGJ1 or TRGJ2. With V trimmed by 0 bases and J by 3 bases, 11 bases remained unmatched. CDR3 size: 16 residues. The germline V gene has CDR1 VTNTFY and CDR2 YDVSTARD (reference sequence).

The V call is TRGV8, the J call TRGJ1 or TRGJ2. Germline-derived CDR1 and CDR2 are VENAVY and YDSYNSRV. CDR3 length equals 14 residues. The CDR3 spells CAPGTTPADYKKLF. CDR3 sequence (DNA): TGTGCACCTGGGACCACCCCCGCTGATTATAAGAAACTCTTT.

The chain has TRGV10 and TRGJ1 or TRGJ2. TRGV10 is reported as an ORF; its role is uncertain. Germline trimming cut 8 bases from V and 9 bases from J; bases unmatched to any gene: 11. This CDR3 has 12 amino acids. The CDR3: CAAWDFISKKLF. CDR3 DNA: TGTGCTGCGTGGGACTTTATTAGTAAGAAACTCTTT.

Regarding this clone: Because the CDR3's place on the DNA is in doubt, the DNA is left out and the CDR3 is given as listed by TCRdb. The V gene is TRGV10, the J gene TRGJ1 or TRGJ2. TRGV10 is noted as an ORF with a role that remains uncertain. The length of the CDR3 is 12 amino acids, counting both ends. CDR3 sequence: CAGVGPGSERVF.

This clone was seen a single time. The gene calls are TRGV4 and TRGJ1 or TRGJ2. With V trimmed by 4 bases and J by 13 bases, 10 bases remained unmatched. CDR3 length: 11 amino acids. In germline, CDR1 is EGSTGY, CDR2 YDSYTSSV. The CDR3 DNA sequence: TGTGCCACCTGGGACGGGCCAAGAAAACTCTTT. This codes for CATWDGPRKLF.